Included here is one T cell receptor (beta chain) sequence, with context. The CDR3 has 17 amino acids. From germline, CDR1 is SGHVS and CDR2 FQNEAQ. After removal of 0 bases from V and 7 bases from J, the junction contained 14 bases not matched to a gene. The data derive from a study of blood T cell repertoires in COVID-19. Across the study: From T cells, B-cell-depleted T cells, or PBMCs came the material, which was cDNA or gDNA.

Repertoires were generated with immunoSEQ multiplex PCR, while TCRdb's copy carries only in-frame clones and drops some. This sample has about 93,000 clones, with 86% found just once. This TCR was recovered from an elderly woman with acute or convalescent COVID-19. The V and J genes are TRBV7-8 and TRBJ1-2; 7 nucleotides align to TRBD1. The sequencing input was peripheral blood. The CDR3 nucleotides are TGTGCCAGCAGCTTAGCAGGGGGGACGACAGGGAGTCGTGGCTACACCTTC. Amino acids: CASSLAGGTTGSRGYTF.